These 13 T cell receptor beta chains were all obtained from the same sample, sequenced in a study of T-cell reconstitution after alpha-beta-depleted transplantation in children. The TCRbeta library incorporated unique molecular identifiers. TCRdb used MiXCR to reprocess the PCR reads, holding one entry per CDR3 protein. The sample has approximately 130,000 distinct CDR3 sequences, approximately 8.7% seen once. The material was PBMCs, mostly from graft donor cells, obtained 180 days after TCRalphabeta/CD19-depleted stem cell transplant. The source of these receptors is a girl younger than two who had a stem cell transplant for combined immunodeficiency, so the T cells may come from the graft donor.

Only a few counts were recorded for this clonotype. The chain employs TRBV29-1 and TRBJ2-1; no reliable D call. The CDR3 runs 12 residues. The germline gives CDR1 SQVTM, CDR2 ANQGSEA. Trimming shortened V by 3 bases and J by 0 bases, and 3 bases separated the two germline ends. Here the CDR3 reads CSVESSYNEQFF. CDR3 DNA sequence: TGCAGCGTTGAGAGCTCCTACAATGAGCAGTTCTTC.

CDR3 sequence reads: CASSLKAHLSGVSTDTQYF. The CDR3 nucleotides are TGTGCCAGCAGCTTGAAGGCCCACTTAAGCGGGGTTAGCACAGATACGCAGTATTTT. The chain uses TRBV5-4 and TRBJ2-3; TRBD2 aligns across 7 bases. V trimming: 1 base; J trimming: 0 bases; junction bases outside the gene matches: 14. Germline V gene lookup returns CDR1 SGHNT and CDR2 YYREEE (reference sequence). CDR3 size: 19 residues. The variable domain in full, completed from reference TRBV5-4 and TRBJ2-3, reads ETGVTQSPTHLIKTRGQQVTLRCSSQSGHNTVSWYQQALGQGPQFIFQYYREEENGRGNFPPRFSGLQFPNYSSELNVNALELDDSALYLCASSLKAHLSGVSTDTQYFGPGTRLTVL.

This clonotype was picked up many times. V is TRBV29-1 and J is TRBJ1-4, with a weak D call TRBD1 (6 bases). The CDR3 has 13 residues. Per germline, CDR1 SQVTM and CDR2 ANQGSEA. Trimming pared 5 bases from V and 6 bases from J, leaving 13 bases between. This chain's CDR3 is CSVQLAGDEKLFF. In DNA, the CDR3 is TGCAGCGTTCAATTGGCAGGGGATGAAAAACTGTTTTTT.

This clonotype was detected only a few times. The chain recombines TRBV20-1 with TRBJ2-5; tentative D call: TRBD2 (6 bases). Germline V lookup: CDR1 DFQATT, CDR2 SNEGSKA (reference sequence). V shed 0 bases and J shed 5 bases, with 13 bases lying between them. This CDR3 spans 14 amino acids. The CDR3 DNA reads TGCAGTGCTAGAGATGGTCGGGAGTTGGAGACCCAGTACTTC. Translated: CSARDGRELETQYF.

This clonotype was observed a few times. The chain joins TRBV29-1 to TRBJ2-3; D might be TRBD2 (5 bases). The germline V and J ends were trimmed by 6 bases and 5 bases, with 15 bases remaining between them. Germline V lookup: CDR1 SQVTM, CDR2 ANQGSEA. This CDR3 is 13 amino acids long. In DNA form, the CDR3 reads TGCAGCGTCGAGAGAGGGCAAGAAGATACGCAGTATTTT. As protein: CSVERGQEDTQYF.

The chain is built from TRBV11-2 and TRBJ2-2; 9 positions match TRBD2. The CDR3 extends over 19 amino acids. Germline lookup yields CDR1 SGHAT and CDR2 FQNNGV. After removal of 1 base from V and 1 base from J, the junction contained 10 bases not matched to a gene. The CDR3 sequence is CASSLVRLAGRQNTGELFF. DNA of the CDR3: TGTGCCAGCAGCTTAGTCAGGCTAGCGGGACGCCAGAACACCGGGGAGCTGTTTTTT. Full variable domain (missing parts from reference TRBV11-2 and TRBJ2-2): EAGVAQSPRYKIIEKRQSVAFWCNPISGHATLYWYQQILGQGPKLLIQFQNNGVVDDSQLPKDRFSAERLKGVDSTLKIQPAKLEDSAVYLCASSLVRLAGRQNTGELFFGEGSRLTVL.

This clonotype occurred many times. The genes are TRBV30 and TRBJ2-5; 9 bases match TRBD1. The CDR3 has 15 residues. The trim removed 3 bases at V and 4 bases at J, leaving 9 bases unmatched. Germline V gene data show CDR1 as GTSNPN and CDR2 as SVGIG (reference sequence). The CDR3 loop is CAWSHRDREAETQYF. The CDR3, as DNA: TGTGCCTGGAGCCACCGGGACAGGGAGGCAGAGACCCAGTACTTC.

The CDR3 DNA follows: TGTGCCAGCTATGGCGGCGTCGGGCAGTTCTTC. Encoded protein: CASYGGVGQFF. This chain links TRBV3-1 with TRBJ2-1; D unclear. The germline CDR1 and CDR2 sequences are LGHDT and YNNKEL (reference sequence). This CDR3 comprises 11 residues. Trimming pared 8 bases from V and 12 bases from J, leaving 14 bases between.

Details on this clonotype: One end of the junction fails to match germline, which may point to a read error. CDR3: CIATAFTGHTGETQYF. The CDR3 bases are TGCATTGCTACAGCCTTTACCGGGCACACGGGGGAGACCCAGTACTTC. V and J are TRBV20-1 and TRBJ2-5, with D possibly matching TRBD2 (5 bases). The CDR3 consists of 16 residues. Per the germline V gene, CDR1 is DFQATT and CDR2 is SNEGSKA (reference sequence).

This clonotype was observed a handful of times. This sequence joins TRBV15 and TRBJ1-6; D unresolved. The CDR3 covers 14 residues. Germline V CDR1 and CDR2: LNHNV, YYDKDF (reference sequence). The V gene lost 0 bases and the J gene lost 7 bases, with 7 bases spanning the gap. DNA for the CDR3: TGTGCCACCAGCAGAGAAGCGCAGAATTCACCCCTCCACTTT. It yields the protein CATSREAQNSPLHF.

The chain combines TRBV19 with TRBJ1-5, with 10 positions matching TRBD1. V dropped 5 bases and J dropped 6; count of bases not matched to a gene: 13. Germline lookup yields CDR1 LNHDA and CDR2 SQIVND (reference sequence). There are 17 residues in the CDR3. The CDR3 region has the DNA TGTGCCAGTAGTGAGACAGGGGGCTGGAGTATAGGTCAGCCCCAGCATTTT. Translated, it gives CASSETGGWSIGQPQHF.

The sample holds one count of this clonotype. This sequence joins TRBV6-1 and TRBJ1-1; perhaps TRBD1 as D (6 bases). The CDR3 extends over 13 amino acids. V was pared by 7 bases and J by 1 base, with 10 bases between. Germline V gene sequence: CDR1 MNHNS, CDR2 SASEGT. Here the CDR3 DNA reads TGTGCCAGCAAGCGGGGGCGGAACACTGAAGCTTTCTTT. It yields the protein CASKRGRNTEAFF.

The V call is TRBV5-1, the J call TRBJ1-6; 7 bases agree with TRBD1. Germline CDR1 and CDR2: SGHRS and YFSETQ. V trimming: 7 bases; J trimming: 5 bases; junction bases outside the gene matches: 6. The CDR3 contains 14 residues. DNA of the CDR3: TGCGCCAGCCGCACAGGACAGGATAATTCACCCCTCCACTTT. Translating gives CASRTGQDNSPLHF.